Each of the 11 T cell receptor beta chains below was sequenced from the same sample in a study of T cell repertoires in cytomegalovirus infection (dated by TCRdb to the late 2010s). Instrument used: Illumina HiSeq 1500. Clones were called with MiXCR by TCRdb after fastp trimmed the public reads at Q25, and only in-frame beta chains were retained. When rows share a CDR3 protein, they turn into one entry using the most common DNA and genes. The sample records around 140,000 distinct CDR3 sequences, more than 30% of which are singletons. 45% to 60% of the sample is held by the ten biggest clonotypes. Their antigens remain unidentified. This specimen's treatment or condition label, interpreted: in vitro stimulation with specific CMV peptide epitopes to enrich CMV-specific T cells. The material sequenced was CD8+ T cells from cultured PBMCs, taken from culture after CMV antigen stimulation. The receptor set was obtained from a human donor in good health (CMV status not recorded). Some clones in this sample may be carry-over from other donors' samples.

This clonotype was observed once. Lacking the conserved final phenylalanine or tryptophan, this CDR3 likely reflects a read error. The rearrangement links TRBV19 to TRBJ1-1; no clear D gene. CDR3 length equals 13 residues. The germline V gene has CDR1 LNHDA and CDR2 SQIVND (reference sequence). The V and J ends lost 5 bases and 1 base respectively, with 8 bases between them. The CDR3 DNA follows: TGTGCCAGTAGTTTTACAGAGAACACTGAAGCTTTCATT. Protein product: CASSFTENTEAFI.

This clonotype was picked up many times. V is TRBV4-1 and J is TRBJ2-1; 11 nucleotides line up with TRBD2. The CDR3 contains 15 residues. J gave up 5 bases and V 3 bases, and 3 bases lay outside the gene matches. Germline V gives CDR1 MGHRA, CDR2 YSYEKL. The DNA of the CDR3 is TGCGCCAGCAGCCAGATAGCGGGGGGGGACAATGAGCAGTTCTTC. Protein sequence: CASSQIAGGDNEQFF.

This clonotype has at least ten counts. The chain carries TRBV10-3 and TRBJ2-2, with 8 bases identical to TRBD1. CDR1 and CDR2 (germline): ENHRY, SYGVKD. After removal of 10 bases from V and 4 bases from J, the junction contained 5 bases not matched to a gene. There are 13 residues in the CDR3. The CDR3 coding sequence is TGTGCCACCCAGGGGGCGGGCACCGGGGAGCTGTTTTTT. This gives the protein CATQGAGTGELFF.

J is TRBJ2-3 and V is TRBV12-5; 8 nucleotides line up with TRBD2. The CDR3 loop spans 15 amino acids. CDR1 and CDR2 (germline): LGHNT, FRNRAP. Germline trimming cut 7 bases from V and 0 bases from J; bases unmatched to any gene: 6. The CDR3 DNA reads TGTGCTAGTGCCCCCGGGGGGGGCAGCACAGATACGCAGTATTTT. It translates to CASAPGGGSTDTQYF.

This clonotype has only one observation. This sequence joins TRBV4-2 and TRBJ2-5; D is unresolved. Germline CDR1 and CDR2: LGHNA and YNFKEQ. This CDR3 spans 13 amino acids. V gave up 0 bases and J gave up 4 bases, with 6 bases separating them. The CDR3, as DNA: TGTGCCAGCAGCCAAGACCGGATAGAGACCCAGTACTTC. Translated: CASSQDRIETQYF.

This clonotype showed up just a few times. This chain uses TRBV7-6 with TRBJ1-1; a possible D gene is TRBD1 (5 bases). The V and J ends lost 0 bases and 8 bases respectively, with 10 bases between them. The germline V gene has CDR1 SGHVS and CDR2 FNYEAQ. The CDR3 extends over 13 amino acids. As DNA, the CDR3 is TGTGCCAGCAGCTTAGCGAGGGGCCGGGAAGCTTTCTTT. This sequence encodes CASSLARGREAFF.

This clonotype was detected only a few times. J is TRBJ2-3 and V is TRBV5-1; TRBD2 matches 9 bases. J gave up 2 bases and V 0 bases, and 4 bases lay outside the gene matches. Germline values: CDR1 SGHRS, CDR2 YFSETQ. The CDR3 is 16 amino acids. CDR3 nucleotide sequence: TGCGCCAGCAGCTTGGCAGCGGGGGGACTCACAGATACGCAGTATTTT. Amino acid sequence: CASSLAAGGLTDTQYF.

This clonotype came up a few times. This chain uses TRBV7-6 with TRBJ1-1; D gene unclear. V lost 6 bases to trimming and J lost 8 bases, with 22 bases between them. The CDR3 contains 15 residues. CDR1 is SGHVS, CDR2 FNYEAQ, per germline. CDR3 coding DNA: TGTGCCAGCAGGAAGGGTAGTATGAGGAATCACGAAGCTTTCTTT. Translating it yields CASRKGSMRNHEAFF. Together with reference TRBV7-6 and TRBJ1-1, the CDR3 gives the full variable domain: GAGVSQSPRYKVTKRGQDVALRCDPISGHVSLYWYRQALGQGPEFLTYFNYEAQQDKSGLPNDRFSAERPEGSISTLTIQRTEQRDSAMYRCASRKGSMRNHEAFFGQGTRLTVV.

This clonotype was observed a few times. This chain joins TRBV19 and TRBJ1-1; the match to TRBD1 covers 8 bases. Germline V gene sequence: CDR1 LNHDA, CDR2 SQIVND (reference sequence). This CDR3 has 15 residues. With 3 bases clipped from V and 4 bases from J, the junction kept 7 bases outside the gene matches. CDR3 residues: CASSILGQGFTEAFF. CDR3 DNA: TGTGCCAGTAGTATTCTCGGACAGGGATTCACTGAAGCTTTCTTT.

This clonotype showed up many times. The chain recombines TRBV2 with TRBJ2-7, with 11 bases fitting TRBD2. Per germline, CDR1 SNHLY and CDR2 FYNNEI. The CDR3 runs 18 residues. J gave up 4 bases and V 1 base, and 12 bases lay outside the gene matches. This CDR3 reads CASSEGPPGTSGGYEQYF. In DNA form, the CDR3 reads TGTGCCAGCAGTGAAGGGCCCCCTGGGACTAGCGGAGGTTACGAGCAGTACTTC.

This clonotype was observed a single time. The V call is TRBV3-1, the J call TRBJ1-1; D gene uncertain. V was clipped by 5 bases and J by 3 bases, with 10 bases between them. CDR3 length equals 13 residues. Per germline, CDR1 LGHDT and CDR2 YNNKEL (reference sequence). The CDR3 nucleotides are TGTGCCAGCAGCGTCACGATGGACACTGAAGCTTTCTTT. Its protein is CASSVTMDTEAFF.